This T cell receptor beta chain was retrieved from a study of cytomegalovirus exposure and HLA in healthy donors. For this clone: The target antigen is unknown.

Healthy bone marrow donors supplied every sample. The PCR contained 60 Vbeta and 13 Jbeta primers. The protocol was immunoSEQ multiplex PCR, while the TCRdb copy is restricted to in-frame clones and leaves out a portion. The table shows about 110,000 clones, with around three quarters occurring only once. This CDR3 is built from 18 residues. Germline V gene sequence: CDR1 MNHEY, CDR2 SMNVEV (reference sequence). Trimming left V 6 bases short and J 0 bases short, with 23 bases between. General study results and limits: Later analysis suggested most CMV-associated TCR beta chains were HLA-restricted.

The receptor comes from a male donor in good health and CMV-seronegative. Sequencing input: PBMCs. The chain couples TRBV27 to TRBJ1-1; unclear D gene. This chain's CDR3 is CASSWVGVRRLMNTEAFF. DNA for the CDR3: TGTGCCAGCAGCTGGGTGGGTGTCAGGAGGCTTATGAACACTGAAGCTTTCTTT.